The 9 T cell receptor beta chains in this list originate from one sample, sequenced in a study of T cell repertoires in cytomegalovirus infection. TCRdb used MiXCR to reprocess the reads, holding one entry per CDR3 protein. The table lists 450,000 to 600,000 distinct CDR3 sequences, about 11% of them singletons. Source material: PBMCs. The receptors originated from a human donor in good health (CMV status not recorded). Some clones in this sample may be carry-over from other donors' samples.

This clonotype was recorded at least ten times. The chain uses TRBV6-5 and TRBJ1-1; D might be TRBD1 (5 bases). Per germline, CDR1 MNHEY and CDR2 SVGAGI. Trimming shortened V by 6 bases and J by 4 bases, and 18 bases separated the two germline ends. The CDR3 spans 15 residues. CDR3 DNA: TGTGCCAGCAGCGGACTTGAAAGGGGCCCCACTGAAGCTTTCTTT. This sequence encodes CASSGLERGPTEAFF.

This clonotype has just a few counts. J is TRBJ2-5 and V is TRBV5-1; 13 bases align to TRBD2. Trimming removed 4 bases from V and 4 bases from J; junction bases left unmatched: 7. The germline V gene encodes CDR1 SGHRS and CDR2 YFSETQ. The CDR3 has 16 amino acids. CDR3 sequence: CASSQGLAGVLETQYF. The CDR3 DNA sequence: TGCGCCAGCAGCCAAGGACTAGCGGGAGTATTAGAGACCCAGTACTTC. Full variable domain (missing parts from reference TRBV5-1 and TRBJ2-5): KAGVTQTPRYLIKTRGQQVTLSCSPISGHRSVSWYQQTPGQGLQFLFEYFSETQRNKGNFPGRFSGRQFSNSRSEMNVSTLELGDSALYLCASSQGLAGVLETQYFGPGTRLLVL.

This clonotype was observed many times. The chain couples TRBV7-2 to TRBJ2-1, with TRBD2 matching 12 bases. With V trimmed by 1 base and J by 7 bases, 5 bases remained unmatched. CDR1 is SGHTA, CDR2 FQGNSA, per germline. The CDR3 covers 16 residues. CDR3 sequence: CASSLVNLAGGNEQFF. Written as DNA, the CDR3 is TGTGCCAGCAGCTTAGTGAACCTAGCGGGAGGGAATGAGCAGTTCTTC.

The gene calls are TRBV5-1 and TRBJ1-1, with TRBD1 matching 7 bases. With 4 bases clipped from V and 4 bases from J, the junction kept 19 bases outside the gene matches. This CDR3 is 18 amino acids long. Germline CDR1 is SGHRS and CDR2 is YFSETQ. The CDR3 loop is CASSRSWGRITGATEAFF. The CDR3 DNA reads TGCGCCAGCAGCCGTTCCTGGGGTCGTATTACAGGGGCCACTGAAGCTTTCTTT. The full variable domain, in which reference TRBV5-1 and TRBJ1-1 provide the parts outside the CDR3, is KAGVTQTPRYLIKTRGQQVTLSCSPISGHRSVSWYQQTPGQGLQFLFEYFSETQRNKGNFPGRFSGRQFSNSRSEMNVSTLELGDSALYLCASSRSWGRITGATEAFFGQGTRLTVV.

On this clonotype itself: Since a much larger clone is just one base distant, this may be a read error. This chain joins TRBV24-1 and TRBJ1-5; D unresolved. Germline loops: CDR1 KGHDR, CDR2 SFDVKD. Trimming took 9 bases from V and 4 from J, leaving 9 bases between them. This CDR3 contains 12 residues. This CDR3 reads CATGDRNQPQHF. CDR3 bases: TGTGCCACCGGGGATAGAAATCAGCCCCAGCATTTT.

This clonotype was seen at least ten times. The chain links TRBV28 to TRBJ2-2; unclear D gene. V was pared by 5 bases and J by 1 base, with 8 bases between. The length of the CDR3 is 14 residues. Germline V gene data show CDR1 as MDHEN and CDR2 as SYDVKM. The CDR3 spells CASSPVGNTGELFF. CDR3 bases: TGTGCCAGCAGTCCCGTGGGGAACACCGGGGAGCTGTTTTTT.

This clonotype was counted at least ten times. The chain couples TRBV7-8 to TRBJ2-7; D gene ambiguous. This CDR3 comprises 13 residues. V was trimmed by 0 bases and J by 7 bases, leaving 10 bases between them. CDR1 is SGHVS, CDR2 FQNEAQ, per germline. The chain's CDR3 is CASSLAGSREQYF. Here the CDR3 DNA reads TGTGCCAGCAGCTTAGCTGGCAGCCGAGAGCAGTACTTC.

For this clonotype: One end of the junction is discordant with germline, which a read error may explain. The rearrangement joins TRBV4-1 to TRBJ1-2; maybe TRBD1 (5 bases). CDR1 and CDR2 (germline): MGHRA, YSYEKL. This CDR3 comprises 16 residues. The CDR3 reads CASSPRGYRDDYGYTF. CDR3 sequence (DNA): TGTGCCAGCAGCCCCCGGGGGTATCGAGACGATTATGGCTACACCTTC.

This clonotype was found many times. V is TRBV14 and J is TRBJ1-1; a possible D gene is TRBD1 (5 bases). V lost 4 bases and J lost 4, with 10 bases in between. CDR3 length equals 13 residues. The germline gives CDR1 SGHDN, CDR2 FVKESK. CDR3 sequence: CASSLDMVTEAFF. The CDR3 nucleotides are TGTGCCAGCAGCCTGGACATGGTCACTGAAGCTTTCTTT. The variable domain in full, with the rest retrieved from reference TRBV14 and TRBJ1-1, is EAGVTQFPSHSVIEKGQTVTLRCDPISGHDNLYWYRRVMGKEIKFLLHFVKESKQDESGMPNNRFLAERTGGTYSTLKVQPAELEDSGVYFCASSLDMVTEAFFGQGTRLTVV.